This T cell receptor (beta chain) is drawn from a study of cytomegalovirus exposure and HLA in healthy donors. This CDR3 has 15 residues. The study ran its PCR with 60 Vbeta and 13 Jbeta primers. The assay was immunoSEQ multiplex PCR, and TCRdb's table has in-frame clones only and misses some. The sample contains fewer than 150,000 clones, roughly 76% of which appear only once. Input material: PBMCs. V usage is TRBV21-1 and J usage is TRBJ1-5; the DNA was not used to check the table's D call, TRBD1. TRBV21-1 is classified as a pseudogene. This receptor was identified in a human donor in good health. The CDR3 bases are TGTGCCAGCAGCAAAGCTAGGGGGAGCAATCAGCCCCAGCATTTT. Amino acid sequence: CASSKARGSNQPQHF.